Only a few counts were recorded for the clone carrying this T cell receptor beta chain. The ends were cut back, 4 bases at V and 10 bases at J, with 23 bases in the middle. The germline V gene encodes CDR1 SGHVS and CDR2 FNYEAQ. This CDR3 is built from 16 residues. MiXCR was run by TCRdb on the 5' RACE reads, yielding one entry per CDR3 protein. The data hold approximately 400,000 distinct CDR3 sequences, with over 15% observed a single time. The data are from a study of T-cell memory formation after mild COVID-19. Sequences were obtained from PBMCs or a T cell subset sorted from them (not recorded which). This chain links TRBV7-6 with TRBJ2-1; a possible D gene is TRBD2 (7 bases). The source is a man between 18 and 29 years old who had mild COVID-19 (a few samples of this study predate the infection). Cell type and time point are not known. The CDR3 DNA is TGTGCCAGCAGCTCTCTAGGGGGAGGGGGTCTAAGCGAGCAGTTCTTC. This sequence encodes CASSSLGGGGLSEQFF.